This T cell receptor beta chain was identified during a study of CD8+ T cells in alopecia areata. The overall study: Twice daily, treated patients received 5 to 10 mg of oral tofacitinib. Findings and caveats of the study: Affected scalp, especially in alopecia totalis/universalis, had a higher clonality than normal scalp did.

Extracted RNA was reverse transcribed, and the resulting cDNA served as sequencing template. Using immunoSEQ multiplex PCR, the repertoire was profiled, and TCRdb retains in-frame clones only, with some absent. Here the sample spans some 95,000 clones, 40% to 55% being singletons. Alopecia areata patients provided lesional scalp punch biopsies and peripheral blood, both collected for the study. Sorting of PBMCs yielded the CD4+ and CD8+ T cells. A remark on this clone: Its antigen is undetermined. The same CDR3 also results from other DNA sequences found in this sample.

The CDR3 totals 13 residues. CDR1 SGDLS and CDR2 YYNGEE come from the germline V gene. Unmatched junction bases numbered 1, after V lost 0 bases and J lost 6 bases. The sequence was obtained from a human donor with alopecia areata. The chain carries TRBV9 and TRBJ1-1, with 8 positions matching TRBD1. Specimen: CD4+ T cells sorted from blood. The CDR3 DNA sequence: TGTGCCAGCAGCGTAGGGACAGGGTCTGAAGCTTTCTTT. Translating it yields CASSVGTGSEAFF.